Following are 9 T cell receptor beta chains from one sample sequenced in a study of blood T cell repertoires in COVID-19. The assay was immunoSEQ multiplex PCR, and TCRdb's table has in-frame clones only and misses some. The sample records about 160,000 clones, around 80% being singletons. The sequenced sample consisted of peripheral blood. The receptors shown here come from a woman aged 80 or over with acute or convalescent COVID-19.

The CDR3 coding sequence is TGTGCCAGCAGTTACTCCCAGGGGGTTGGAGGAAACACCATATATTTT. Its protein product is CASSYSQGVGGNTIYF. This chain connects TRBV6-6 to TRBJ1-3, with 7 bases fitting TRBD1. Germline V gives CDR1 MNHNY, CDR2 SVGAGI (reference sequence). The CDR3 is 16 residues long. V shed 0 bases and J 4 bases; nucleotides not matched to a gene: 6.

The CDR3 DNA follows: TGCGCCAGCAGCCAAGACAGGGGTCTCCAAGAGACCCAGTACTTC. It encodes CASSQDRGLQETQYF. This chain joins TRBV4-1 and TRBJ2-5; D perhaps matches TRBD1 (6 bases). V shed 0 bases and J shed 1 base, with 9 bases lying between them. CDR1 and CDR2 from the germline V gene are MGHRA and YSYEKL. CDR3 length equals 15 residues.

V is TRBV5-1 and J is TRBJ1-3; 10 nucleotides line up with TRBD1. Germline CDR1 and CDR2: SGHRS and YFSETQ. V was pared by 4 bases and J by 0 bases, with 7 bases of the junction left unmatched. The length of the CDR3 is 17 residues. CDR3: CASSRRTGGSSGNTIYF. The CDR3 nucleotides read TGCGCCAGCAGCCGACGGACAGGGGGGAGCTCTGGAAACACCATATATTTT.

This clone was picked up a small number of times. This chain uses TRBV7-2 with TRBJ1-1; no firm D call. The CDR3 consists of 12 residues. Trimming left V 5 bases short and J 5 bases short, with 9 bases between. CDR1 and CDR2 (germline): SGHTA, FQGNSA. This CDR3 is CASSLGETEAFF. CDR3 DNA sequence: TGTGCCAGCAGCCTTGGGGAGACTGAAGCTTTCTTT.

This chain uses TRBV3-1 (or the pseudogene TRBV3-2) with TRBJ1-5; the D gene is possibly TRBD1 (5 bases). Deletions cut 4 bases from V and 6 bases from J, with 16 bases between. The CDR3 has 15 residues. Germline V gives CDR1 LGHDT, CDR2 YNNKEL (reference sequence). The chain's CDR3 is CASSLATAPRQPQHF. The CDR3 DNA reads TGTGCCAGCAGCCTTGCGACAGCACCGCGTCAGCCCCAGCATTTT.

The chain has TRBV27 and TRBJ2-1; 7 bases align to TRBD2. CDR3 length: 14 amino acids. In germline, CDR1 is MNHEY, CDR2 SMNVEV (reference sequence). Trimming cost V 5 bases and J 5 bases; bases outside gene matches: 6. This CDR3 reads CASSSGTPDNEQFF. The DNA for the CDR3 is TGTGCCAGCAGTAGCGGGACTCCTGACAATGAGCAGTTCTTC.

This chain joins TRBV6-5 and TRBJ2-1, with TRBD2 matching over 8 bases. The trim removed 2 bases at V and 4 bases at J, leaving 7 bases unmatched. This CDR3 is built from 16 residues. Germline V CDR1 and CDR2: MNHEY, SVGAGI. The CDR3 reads CASSYASTGGYNEQFF. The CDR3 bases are TGTGCCAGCAGTTACGCTTCGACGGGAGGGTACAATGAGCAGTTCTTC.

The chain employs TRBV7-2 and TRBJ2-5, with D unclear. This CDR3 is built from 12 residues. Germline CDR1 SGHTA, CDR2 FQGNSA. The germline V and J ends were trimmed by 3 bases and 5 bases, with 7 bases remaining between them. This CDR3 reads CASSFPRETQYF. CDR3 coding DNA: TGTGCCAGCAGCTTCCCCCGGGAGACCCAGTACTTC.

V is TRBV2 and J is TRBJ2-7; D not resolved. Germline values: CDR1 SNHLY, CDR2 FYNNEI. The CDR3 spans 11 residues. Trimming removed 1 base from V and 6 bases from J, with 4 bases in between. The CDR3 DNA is TGTGCCAGCAGTGAAGGGGCCGAGCAGTACTTC. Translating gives CASSEGAEQYF.